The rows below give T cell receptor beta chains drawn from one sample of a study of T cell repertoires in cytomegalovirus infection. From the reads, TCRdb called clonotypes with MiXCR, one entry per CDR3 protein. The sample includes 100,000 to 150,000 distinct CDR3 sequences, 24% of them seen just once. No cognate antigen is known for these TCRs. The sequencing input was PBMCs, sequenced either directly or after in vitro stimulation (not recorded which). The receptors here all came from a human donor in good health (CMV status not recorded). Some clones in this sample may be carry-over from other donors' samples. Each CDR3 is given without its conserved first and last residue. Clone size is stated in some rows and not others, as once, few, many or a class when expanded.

CDR3 protein: ASSLDGLGYGYT
J gene: TRBJ1-2
V gene: TRBV7-9
clone size: .

CDR3 protein: ASRDRGGANTGELF
J gene: TRBJ2-2
V gene: TRBV6-2/TRBV6-3
clone size: .

CDR3 protein: ASSLEQAGASQY
J gene: TRBJ2-5
V gene: TRBV7-9
clone size: few

CDR3 protein: ASSYLGTGSNTQY
J gene: TRBJ2-3
V gene: TRBV6-5
clone size: few

CDR3 protein: AGGLVNTGELF
J gene: TRBJ2-2
V gene: TRBV7-6
clone size: .

CDR3 protein: ASTFDPFGEAF
J gene: TRBJ1-1
V gene: TRBV10-2
clone size: .

CDR3 protein: ASSLRDSRDVDTQY
J gene: TRBJ2-3
V gene: TRBV28
clone size: many

CDR3 protein: ASSQNTGISYGYT
J gene: TRBJ1-2
V gene: TRBV7-8
clone size: medium-sized

CDR3 protein: ASSRRVTGAYEQY
J gene: TRBJ2-7
V gene: TRBV7-2
clone size: .

CDR3 protein: ASRTGGWNQPQH
J gene: TRBJ1-5
V gene: TRBV12-3/TRBV12-4
clone size: .

CDR3 protein: ASSLGGRGEKLF
J gene: TRBJ1-4
V gene: TRBV7-2
clone size: .

CDR3 protein: ASSPFWDRGINTIY
J gene: TRBJ1-3
V gene: TRBV28
clone size: few

CDR3 protein: ASSNSGRTGELF
J gene: TRBJ2-2
V gene: TRBV19
clone size: .

CDR3 protein: ASSVKGETQY
J gene: TRBJ2-5
V gene: TRBV12-3/TRBV12-4
clone size: few

CDR3 protein: SAREGGANYGYT
J gene: TRBJ1-2
V gene: TRBV20-1
clone size: few